This T cell receptor (beta chain) was identified during a study of cytomegalovirus exposure and HLA in healthy donors. Study-wide context: The roughly 120 validation repertoires used the same platform as the 550 to 700 first-cohort repertoires (as reported by a later analysis). Overall study findings and caveats: According to the study, some 160 TCR beta chains were cytomegalovirus-associated. Subsequent analysis showed first-cohort TCR clusters tending to co-occur in 120 validation repertoires.

This table comes from immunoSEQ multiplex PCR, and its TCRdb copy is limited to in-frame clones, with some not included. The sample has about 310,000 clones; approximately 85% are singletons. CDR1 is LNHDA, CDR2 SQIVND, per germline (reference sequence). This CDR3 contains 14 residues. V dropped 6 bases and J dropped 6; count of bases not matched to a gene: 8. Separation from the roughly 670-subject first cohort characterized the approximately 130-subject validation cohort, to which the donors belonged. This clone was observed once. Its target is not known. The specimen sequenced was PBMCs. The rearrangement joins TRBV19 to TRBJ1-2; 9 bases are a match to TRBD1. The receptor was derived from a man aged 25 to 45 in good health and CMV-seronegative. In DNA form, the CDR3 reads TGTGCCAGTAGGCCTCGGGACAGGGCGGATGGCTACACCTTC. This codes for CASRPRDRADGYTF.